Given below is one T cell receptor beta chain in context. This sample was included in a study of blood T cell repertoires in COVID-19. Overall study context: COVID-19 samples, acute and convalescent, were from the United States, Italy and Spain. The analysed material was cDNA or gDNA that came from T cells, B-cell-depleted T cells, or PBMCs.

Libraries were prepared by immunoSEQ multiplex PCR; TCRdb keeps only in-frame clonotypes and omits some of them. The table shows under 150,000 clones, with around 83% occurring only once. The receptor was derived from a man of 80 years or more with active or convalescent COVID-19. Sequenced input: peripheral blood.

CDR3 in DNA: TGTGCCAGCAGCGTACAGGGTCTGGGCACTGAAGCTTTCTTT. This sequence encodes CASSVQGLGTEAFF. This rearrangement joins TRBV9 to TRBJ1-1, with D possibly matching TRBD1 (5 bases). The V end was cut by 1 base, the J end by 4 bases, with 11 bases between. CDR3 size: 14 residues. Per germline, CDR1 SGDLS and CDR2 YYNGEE. The complete variable domain, with remaining parts taken from reference TRBV9 and TRBJ1-1, reads DSGVTQTPKHLITATGQRVTLRCSPRSGDLSVYWYQQSLDQGLQFLIQYYNGEERAKGNILERFSAQQFPDLHSELNLSSLELGDSALYFCASSVQGLGTEAFFGQGTRLTVV.